This passage covers 32 T cell receptor beta chains from one sample sequenced in a study of T-cell reconstitution after alpha-beta-depleted transplantation in children. Using unique molecular identifiers, the investigators prepared the TCRbeta library. TCRdb re-analysed the PCR reads in MiXCR, keeping a single row per CDR3 protein. This table holds approximately 79,000 distinct CDR3 sequences, roughly 20% found once. The sample consisted of PBMCs, mostly from graft donor cells, taken 360 days after TCRalphabeta/CD19-depleted stem cell transplant. The receptors were gathered from a male patient between 2 and 10 years old who had a stem cell transplant for acute lymphoblastic leukemia, so the T cells may come from the graft donor.

V is TRBV5-1 and J is TRBJ2-7; TRBD2 agrees at 7 bases. V gave up 3 bases and J gave up 1 base; unmatched junction bases: 7. The CDR3 spans 15 residues. CDR1 and CDR2 from the germline V gene are SGHRS and YFSETQ. CDR3 sequence: CASSSSLAVSYEQYF. In nucleotides, the CDR3 is TGCGCCAGCAGCTCAAGTCTAGCGGTATCCTACGAGCAGTACTTC.

The sample holds one count of this clonotype. This rearrangement joins TRBV21-1 to TRBJ1-1; the D call in the table, TRBD1, was not verified against the DNA. TRBV21-1 is termed a pseudogene. The CDR3 has 17 residues. CDR3 in amino acids: CASSKANRGPMNTEAFF. In DNA form, the CDR3 reads TGTGCCAGCAGCAAAGCTAACAGGGGGCCTATGAACACTGAAGCTTTCTTT.

A few counts support this clonotype. The chain employs TRBV13 and TRBJ2-7; 8 positions agree with TRBD2. The CDR3 length is 15 residues. CDR1 PRHDT and CDR2 FYEKMQ come from the germline V gene (reference sequence). The ends lost 0 bases at V and 3 bases at J; junction bases unmatched: 4. The CDR3 region is CASSLGAGARYEQYF. CDR3 coding DNA: TGTGCCAGCAGCTTAGGAGCGGGAGCCCGCTACGAGCAGTACTTC.

V is TRBV6-6 and J is TRBJ1-1; possibly TRBD1 for D (6 bases). Between the trimmed V and J ends, which lost 8 bases and 5 bases, there was a span of 15 bases. The CDR3 is 13 residues long. Per germline, CDR1 MNHNY and CDR2 SVGAGI (reference sequence). CDR3 DNA sequence: TGTGCCAGCGGGGAGCGCAGGGGAACTGAAGCTTTCTTT. Encoded protein: CASGERRGTEAFF.

This clonotype was counted many times. This sequence joins TRBV5-1 and TRBJ2-5; 15 nucleotides align to TRBD2. CDR3 size: 19 residues. From germline, CDR1 is SGHRS and CDR2 YFSETQ. J was trimmed by 4 bases and V by 2 bases; bases with no gene match: 12. The CDR3 nucleotides read TGCGCCAGCAGCTTCCCAGGACTAGCGGGAGGGCCCGTTACAGAGACCCAGTACTTC. The encoded protein is CASSFPGLAGGPVTETQYF.

This clonotype occurred a few times. The chain joins TRBV5-1 to TRBJ2-7, with TRBD2 matching 8 bases. Germline V CDR1 and CDR2: SGHRS, YFSETQ. The length of the CDR3 is 14 residues. The trim removed 5 bases at V and 0 bases at J, leaving 4 bases unmatched. The CDR3: CASSYSGTSYEQYF. The DNA of the CDR3 is TGCGCCAGCAGTTATAGCGGGACCTCCTACGAGCAGTACTTC.

The gene calls are TRBV6-5 and TRBJ2-3, with D possibly matching TRBD2 (6 bases). The germline CDR1 and CDR2 sequences are MNHEY and SVGAGI. V lost 0 bases and J 3 bases, leaving 19 bases between the germline ends. The CDR3 is made up of 18 amino acids. CDR3 DNA sequence: TGTGCCAGCAGTTACTCGAAAGGCTCGGGGAGGAGAACAGATACGCAGTATTTT. Protein sequence: CASSYSKGSGRRTDTQYF.

This clonotype was counted only a few times. This rearrangement joins TRBV2 to TRBJ1-2; 7 nucleotides match TRBD1. Germline-derived CDR1 and CDR2 are SNHLY and FYNNEI. V shed 7 bases, J shed 7 bases, and the junction held 6 bases outside the gene matches. The CDR3 loop spans 12 amino acids. CDR3 bases: TGTGCCAGCAACGGACAGGCCGTTGGCTACACCTTC. Translated: CASNGQAVGYTF. Looking up the rest from reference TRBV2 and TRBJ1-2 gives the full variable domain: EPEVTQTPSHQVTQMGQEVILRCVPISNHLYFYWYRQILGQKVEFLVSFYNNEISEKSEIFDDQFSVERPDGSNFTLKIRSTKLEDSAMYFCASNGQAVGYTFGSGTRLTVV.

This chain connects TRBV11-2 to TRBJ2-7; 9 bases match TRBD2. The V segment lost 4 bases and the J segment 3 bases; nucleotides outside the gene matches: 4. Per germline, CDR1 SGHAT and CDR2 FQNNGV. This CDR3 contains 14 residues. CDR3 sequence: CASSSGLAHYEQYF. For the CDR3, the DNA is TGTGCCAGCAGCTCGGGACTAGCTCACTACGAGCAGTACTTC.

This clonotype was seen a few times. V is TRBV4-1 and J is TRBJ2-7; D call uncertain. The CDR3 is 16 amino acids. V dropped 0 bases and J dropped 3 bases, with 15 bases sitting between them. CDR1 is MGHRA and CDR2 is YSYEKL in the germline V gene. CDR3 in DNA: TGCGCCAGCAGCCAAGAACAAGGGATGATCGACTACGAGCAGTACTTC. It specifies CASSQEQGMIDYEQYF.

In this sample, this clonotype turned up a few times. J is TRBJ2-5 and V is TRBV5-4; no clear D. From germline, CDR1 is SGHNT and CDR2 YYREEE (reference sequence). V lost 0 bases and J 2 bases, leaving 23 bases between the germline ends. The CDR3 totals 19 residues. CDR3 loop: CASSLVGMNSKRFQETQYF. The CDR3 coding sequence is TGTGCCAGCAGCTTGGTTGGCATGAACAGTAAAAGATTTCAAGAGACCCAGTACTTC.

In this sample, this clonotype turned up a few times. The chain links TRBV29-1 to TRBJ2-1; no firm D call. This CDR3 region has 13 residues. Germline V gene data show CDR1 as SQVTM and CDR2 as ANQGSEA. The V and J ends lost 4 bases and 0 bases respectively, with 7 bases between them. The DNA for the CDR3 is TGCAGCGTTGTCCCAAGCTCCTACAATGAGCAGTTCTTC. It yields the protein CSVVPSSYNEQFF.

The chain recombines TRBV10-3 with TRBJ2-7, with TRBD2 identical over 11 bases. This CDR3 comprises 15 residues. The germline gives CDR1 ENHRY, CDR2 SYGVKD. J lost 2 bases, V lost 4 bases, and 4 bases had no gene match. The CDR3 sequence is CAISVTSGRPYEQYF. DNA for the CDR3: TGTGCCATCAGTGTTACTAGCGGGAGACCCTACGAGCAGTACTTC.

This clonotype was seen just once. The V gene is TRBV7-9, the J gene TRBJ1-6; 9 bases are a match to TRBD1. The CDR3 spans 17 residues. Germline lookup yields CDR1 SEHNR and CDR2 FQNEAQ (reference sequence). The ends lost 2 bases at V and 5 bases at J; junction bases unmatched: 7. The CDR3 DNA reads TGTGCCAGCAGCTTAAATTACAGGGGGCGGAATAATTCACCCCTCCACTTT. Its translation: CASSLNYRGRNNSPLHF.

V usage is TRBV7-6 and J usage is TRBJ2-5; 14 bases map to TRBD2. Looked up from germline, CDR1 is SGHVS and CDR2 is FNYEAQ. The CDR3 consists of 15 residues. V shed 5 bases and J 5 bases; nucleotides not matched to a gene: 4. In nucleotides, the CDR3 is TGTGCCAGCAGCACCGGGACTAGCGGGAGTGAGACCCAGTACTTC. This sequence encodes CASSTGTSGSETQYF.

A few counts support this clonotype. CDR3 coding DNA: TGTGCCAGCACCAAATCAGGGACCCACTACGAGCAGTACTTC. Encoded protein: CASTKSGTHYEQYF. This chain links TRBV12-3 or TRBV12-4 with TRBJ2-7; the D gene could be TRBD1 or TRBD2 (5 bases each). V lost 7 bases to trimming and J lost 3 bases, with 16 bases between them. This CDR3 has 14 amino acids.

The chain links TRBV30 to TRBJ1-6, with D perhaps matching TRBD1 (5 bases). Germline CDR1 is GTSNPN and CDR2 is SVGIG (reference sequence). The CDR3 loop spans 13 amino acids. V was pared by 4 bases and J by 6 bases, with 10 bases between. This CDR3 reads CAWKGTFNSPLHF. CDR3 bases: TGTGCCTGGAAAGGGACCTTTAATTCACCCCTCCACTTT. Looking up the rest from reference TRBV30 and TRBJ1-6 gives the full variable domain: SQTIHQWPATLVQPVGSPLSLECTVEGTSNPNLYWYRQAAGRGLQLLFYSVGIGQISSEVPQNLSASRPQDRQFILSSKKLLLSDSGFYLCAWKGTFNSPLHFGNGTRLTVT.

The chain uses TRBV6-2 or TRBV6-3 and TRBJ2-1; D call uncertain. Germline lookup yields CDR1 MNHEY and CDR2 SVGEGT. This CDR3 is 18 amino acids long. The germline V and J ends were trimmed by 4 bases and 3 bases, with 22 bases remaining between them. The DNA for the CDR3 is TGTGCCAGCAGTTCACATTCCCCGGGCCAAGCGCTCTACAATGAGCAGTTCTTC. It translates to CASSSHSPGQALYNEQFF.

This clonotype was seen a few times. V usage is TRBV27 and J usage is TRBJ2-7, with TRBD1 matching 7 bases. Germline CDR1 and CDR2: MNHEY and SMNVEV (reference sequence). The CDR3 is 14 residues long. The V and J ends lost 9 bases and 3 bases, in that order; junction bases with no gene match: 11. CDR3 sequence reads: CASKIRQGYYEQYF. CDR3 bases: TGTGCCAGTAAAATACGACAGGGTTACTACGAGCAGTACTTC.

The rearrangement joins TRBV11-2 to TRBJ2-7, with D perhaps matching TRBD1 (6 bases). This CDR3 has 14 amino acids. Germline V gene sequence: CDR1 SGHAT, CDR2 FQNNGV. V dropped 0 bases and J dropped 2 bases, with 8 bases sitting between them. CDR3 in amino acids: CASSLDGTTYEQYF. The CDR3 nucleotides read TGTGCCAGCAGCTTAGATGGGACAACCTACGAGCAGTACTTC.

This clonotype turned up a few times. The J gene is TRBJ1-5, the V gene TRBV4-1; D is uncertain. V was trimmed by 5 bases and J by 0 bases, leaving 5 bases between them. The germline CDR1 and CDR2 sequences are MGHRA and YSYEKL. The CDR3 totals 13 residues. CDR3 nucleotides: TGCGCCAGCAGCTTATATAGCAATCAGCCCCAGCATTTT. This gives the protein CASSLYSNQPQHF.

This clonotype was seen a handful of times. The chain uses TRBV6-2 or TRBV6-3 and TRBJ2-1; 9 bases are shared with TRBD2. The V segment lost 5 bases and the J segment 4 bases; nucleotides outside the gene matches: 3. Germline CDR1 reads MNHEY; CDR2 reads SVGEGT. The CDR3 spans 14 residues. The CDR3 here is CASSRAGGYNEQFF. In DNA, the CDR3 is TGTGCCAGCAGTCGAGCGGGAGGTTACAATGAGCAGTTCTTC.

DNA of the CDR3: TGCGCCAGCAGCTTAATCACTGGATACAATGAGCAGTTCTTC. This gives the protein CASSLITGYNEQFF. V is TRBV5-1 and J is TRBJ2-1; D call uncertain. This CDR3 contains 14 residues. Germline lookup yields CDR1 SGHRS and CDR2 YFSETQ. Trimming shortened V by 2 bases and J by 4 bases, and 10 bases separated the two germline ends. The entire variable domain, with the rest obtained from reference TRBV5-1 and TRBJ2-1, is as follows: KAGVTQTPRYLIKTRGQQVTLSCSPISGHRSVSWYQQTPGQGLQFLFEYFSETQRNKGNFPGRFSGRQFSNSRSEMNVSTLELGDSALYLCASSLITGYNEQFFGPGTRLTVL.

This clonotype was counted only a few times. The rearrangement links TRBV28 to TRBJ1-5; D may be TRBD1 (5 bases). Germline V gene sequence: CDR1 MDHEN, CDR2 SYDVKM. V was clipped by 5 bases and J by 6 bases, with 17 bases between them. This CDR3 has 15 residues. The CDR3 sequence: CASSPWGGGGQPQHF. Written as DNA, the CDR3 is TGTGCCAGCAGTCCCTGGGGCGGGGGAGGTCAGCCCCAGCATTTT.

This sequence joins TRBV7-9 and TRBJ2-3; D might be TRBD2 (6 bases). Trimming pared 3 bases from V and 6 bases from J, leaving 13 bases between. Per the germline V gene, CDR1 is SEHNR and CDR2 is FQNEAQ (reference sequence). The CDR3 is made up of 14 amino acids. CDR3 in amino acids: CASSFATGGDTQYF. The CDR3 region has the DNA TGTGCCAGCAGCTTTGCGACTGGGGGGGATACGCAGTATTTT.

This clonotype has more than one count but fewer than ten. V gene TRBV3-1 combines with J gene TRBJ2-1, with TRBD2 matching over 12 bases. The CDR3 loop spans 16 amino acids. The J segment lost 5 bases and the V segment lost 0 bases, leaving 2 bases of the junction unmatched. Germline V gene sequence: CDR1 LGHDT, CDR2 YNNKEL (reference sequence). CDR3 in amino acids: CASSQDWTSGDNEQFF. In nucleotides, the CDR3 is TGTGCCAGCAGCCAAGATTGGACTAGCGGGGACAATGAGCAGTTCTTC.

CDR3 sequence (DNA): TGTGCCAGCAGCACTCAGGGTGACTATGGCTACACCTTC. The encoded protein is CASSTQGDYGYTF. The chain combines TRBV7-9 with TRBJ1-2; TRBD1 is a possible D gene (5 bases). The ends were cut back, 5 bases at V and 3 bases at J, with 10 bases in the middle. CDR1 and CDR2 (germline): SEHNR, FQNEAQ (reference sequence). This CDR3 is 13 amino acids long.

This clonotype was seen repeatedly, ten times or more. This sequence joins TRBV5-5 and TRBJ1-3, with D uncertain. The CDR3 length is 13 residues. The V gene lost 2 bases and the J gene lost 10 bases, with 13 bases spanning the gap. Germline CDR1 SGHKS, CDR2 YYEKEE (reference sequence). The CDR3 DNA reads as TGTGCCAGCAGCTTAAGCTGGACGACGACCATATATTTT. It specifies CASSLSWTTTIYF.

The rearrangement uses TRBV5-5 and TRBJ2-7; TRBD2 matches at 12 bases. The CDR3 covers 15 residues. Trimming at V came to 2 bases and at J to 2 bases, leaving 2 bases not matched to a gene. Germline V gene sequence: CDR1 SGHKS, CDR2 YYEKEE (reference sequence). CDR3 DNA: TGTGCCAGCAGCTTTGGACTAGCGGGAACCTACGAGCAGTACTTC. Amino acids: CASSFGLAGTYEQYF.

This clonotype appeared a few times. V gene TRBV7-1 combines with J gene TRBJ2-2; 12 bases fit TRBD2. TRBV7-1 is an ORF, and what it does is uncertain. Trimming cost V 3 bases and J 7 bases; bases outside gene matches: 24. The length of the CDR3 is 22 residues. This chain's CDR3 is CASSSPRSRTSGIIGFGGELFF. The CDR3 DNA reads TGTGCCAGCAGCTCTCCCCGGAGTCGGACTAGCGGGATAATCGGCTTTGGCGGGGAGCTGTTTTTT.

This clonotype has a count of ten or more. Here the CDR3 DNA reads TGTGCCACCAGTGATTCCCGGACACCCAAAAACATTCAGTACTTC. It specifies CATSDSRTPKNIQYF. This chain links TRBV24-1 with TRBJ2-4; D is possibly TRBD1 (5 bases). The germline V and J ends were trimmed by 2 bases and 2 bases, with 9 bases remaining between them. The CDR3 contains 15 residues. Germline V CDR1 and CDR2: KGHDR, SFDVKD.

This rearrangement joins TRBV29-1 to TRBJ2-5; TRBD1 aligns across 7 bases. Germline V gives CDR1 SQVTM, CDR2 ANQGSEA. This CDR3 contains 11 residues. Trimming took 5 bases from V and 5 from J; bases not matched to a gene: 2. The CDR3 DNA reads as TGCAGCGTTTTAGGGGGCGAGACCCAGTACTTC. It yields the protein CSVLGGETQYF.